This T cell receptor beta chain was captured in a study of OX40 agonist ivuxolimab in advanced cancers. About the study: The diagnoses of dose-escalation patients were hepatocellular carcinoma, melanoma, renal cell or head and neck cancer. The study, taken as a whole, reports: CD4+ and CD8+ blood T cells expanded clonally by week 6 at 0.1 to 3.0 mg/kg.

Exclusion of a patient followed from autoimmune disease history or systemic immunosuppression. Germline CDR1 and CDR2: SGHVS and FNYEAQ. CDR3 length: 18 residues. V lost 0 bases, J lost 3 bases, and 20 bases lay in between. With regard to this clone: Antigen: not known.

Method: immunoSEQ multiplex PCR; TCRdb's copy keeps in-frame clones and lacks some. Found here are 30,000 to 35,000 clones, about four fifths of them singletons; the top ten hold roughly 2.7%. This specimen consisted of CD4+ or CD8+ T cells sorted from blood, obtained in a trial of the OX40 agonist ivuxolimab. J is TRBJ1-1 and V is TRBV7-6, with D tentatively TRBD1 (5 bases). The clonotype comes from an adult with an advanced solid tumor such as melanoma, head and neck, liver or kidney cancer. The DNA of the CDR3 is TGTGCCAGCAGCTTAGCGAGCAGGGTCGGGTTAAAGGACACTGAAGCTTTCTTT. Its translation: CASSLASRVGLKDTEAFF.